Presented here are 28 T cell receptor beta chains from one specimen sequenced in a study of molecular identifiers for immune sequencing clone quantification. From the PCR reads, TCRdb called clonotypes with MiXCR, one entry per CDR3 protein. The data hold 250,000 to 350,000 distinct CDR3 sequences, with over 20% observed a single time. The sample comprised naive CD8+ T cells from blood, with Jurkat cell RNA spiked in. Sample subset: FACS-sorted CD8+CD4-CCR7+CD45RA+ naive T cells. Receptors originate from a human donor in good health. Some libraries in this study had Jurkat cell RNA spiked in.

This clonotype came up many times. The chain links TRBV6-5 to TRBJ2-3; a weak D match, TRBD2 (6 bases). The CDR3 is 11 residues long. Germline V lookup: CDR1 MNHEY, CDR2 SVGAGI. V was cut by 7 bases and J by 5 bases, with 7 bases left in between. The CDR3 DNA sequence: TGTGCCAGCATGGGGGGAGATACGCAGTATTTT. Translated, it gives CASMGGDTQYF.

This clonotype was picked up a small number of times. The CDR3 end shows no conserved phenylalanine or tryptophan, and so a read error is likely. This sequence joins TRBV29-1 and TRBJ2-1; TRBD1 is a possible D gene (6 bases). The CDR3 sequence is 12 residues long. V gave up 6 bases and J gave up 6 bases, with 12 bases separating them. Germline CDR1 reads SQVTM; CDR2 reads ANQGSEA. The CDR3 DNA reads TGCAGCGTCAGATTGGACAGCAATGAGCAGTTCTAC. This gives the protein CSVRLDSNEQFY.

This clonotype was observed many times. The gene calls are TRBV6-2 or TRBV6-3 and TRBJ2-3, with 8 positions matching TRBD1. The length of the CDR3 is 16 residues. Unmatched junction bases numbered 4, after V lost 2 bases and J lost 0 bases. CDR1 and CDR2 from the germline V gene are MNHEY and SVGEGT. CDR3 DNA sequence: TGTGCCAGCAGTTACCTCGGGACAGGAAGCACAGATACGCAGTATTTT. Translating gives CASSYLGTGSTDTQYF.

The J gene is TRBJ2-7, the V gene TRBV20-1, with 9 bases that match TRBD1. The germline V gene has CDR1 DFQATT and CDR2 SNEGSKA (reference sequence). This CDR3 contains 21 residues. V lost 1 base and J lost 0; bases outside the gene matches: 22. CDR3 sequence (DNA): TGCAGTGCTAGAGTAAGAGAGGGGGACAGGGCGTACGTCGCCCCCTCCTACGAGCAGTACTTC. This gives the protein CSARVREGDRAYVAPSYEQYF.

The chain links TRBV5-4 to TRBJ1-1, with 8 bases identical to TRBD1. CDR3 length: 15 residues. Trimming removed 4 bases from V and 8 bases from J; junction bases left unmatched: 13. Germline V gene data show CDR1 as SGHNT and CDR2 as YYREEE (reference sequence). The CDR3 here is CASSPPRQGPQEAFF. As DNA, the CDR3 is TGTGCCAGCAGCCCCCCCCGACAGGGGCCACAGGAAGCTTTCTTT. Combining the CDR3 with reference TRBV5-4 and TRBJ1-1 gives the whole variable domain ETGVTQSPTHLIKTRGQQVTLRCSSQSGHNTVSWYQQALGQGPQFIFQYYREEENGRGNFPPRFSGLQFPNYSSELNVNALELDDSALYLCASSPPRQGPQEAFFGQGTRLTVV.

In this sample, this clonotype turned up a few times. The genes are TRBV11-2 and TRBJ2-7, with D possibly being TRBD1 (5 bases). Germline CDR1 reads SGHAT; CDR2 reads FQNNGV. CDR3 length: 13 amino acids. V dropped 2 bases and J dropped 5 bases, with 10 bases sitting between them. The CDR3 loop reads CASSLLLTDEQYF. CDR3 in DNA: TGTGCCAGCAGCTTACTACTGACAGACGAGCAGTACTTC.

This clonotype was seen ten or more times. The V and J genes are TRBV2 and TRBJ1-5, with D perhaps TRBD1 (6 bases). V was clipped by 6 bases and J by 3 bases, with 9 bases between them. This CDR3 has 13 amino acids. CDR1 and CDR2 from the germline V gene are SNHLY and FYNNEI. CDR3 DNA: TGTGCCAGCAGGTCAGGGGACAATCAGCCCCAGCATTTT. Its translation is CASRSGDNQPQHF.

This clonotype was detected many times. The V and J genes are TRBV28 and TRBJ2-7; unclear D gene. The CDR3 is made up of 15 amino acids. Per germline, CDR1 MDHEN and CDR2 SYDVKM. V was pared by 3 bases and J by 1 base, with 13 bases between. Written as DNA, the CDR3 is TGTGCCAGCAGTTTTGAGAGCCCTGTTTCCTACGAGCAGTACTTC. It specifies CASSFESPVSYEQYF. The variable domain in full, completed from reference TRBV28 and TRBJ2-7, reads DVKVTQSSRYLVKRTGEKVFLECVQDMDHENMFWYRQDPGLGLRLIYFSYDVKMKEKGDIPEGYSVSREKKERFSLILESASTNQTSMYLCASSFESPVSYEQYFGPGTRLTVT.

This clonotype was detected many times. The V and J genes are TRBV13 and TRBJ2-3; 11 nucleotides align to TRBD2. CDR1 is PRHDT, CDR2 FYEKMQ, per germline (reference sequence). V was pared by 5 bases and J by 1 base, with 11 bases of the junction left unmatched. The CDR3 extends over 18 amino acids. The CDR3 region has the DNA TGTGCCAGCAGCGCAAAACCCGGACTAGCGGGCCGCACAGATACGCAGTATTTT. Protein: CASSAKPGLAGRTDTQYF.

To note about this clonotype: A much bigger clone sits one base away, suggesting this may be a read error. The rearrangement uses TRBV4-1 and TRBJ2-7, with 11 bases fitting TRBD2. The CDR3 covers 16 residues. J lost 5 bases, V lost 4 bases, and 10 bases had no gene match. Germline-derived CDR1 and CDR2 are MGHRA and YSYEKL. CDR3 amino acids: CASSLLTSGTHDEQYF. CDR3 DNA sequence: TGCGCCAGCAGCCTATTGACTAGCGGGACCCACGACGAGCAGTACTTC.

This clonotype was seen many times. CDR3 protein: CSVGEGYPDTQYF. The CDR3 region has the DNA TGCAGCGTTGGGGAAGGGTATCCAGATACGCAGTATTTT. The chain combines TRBV29-1 with TRBJ2-3; D is unclear. The length of the CDR3 is 13 residues. The V gene lost 4 bases and the J gene lost 4 bases, with 12 bases spanning the gap. Germline assignment: CDR1 SQVTM and CDR2 ANQGSEA.

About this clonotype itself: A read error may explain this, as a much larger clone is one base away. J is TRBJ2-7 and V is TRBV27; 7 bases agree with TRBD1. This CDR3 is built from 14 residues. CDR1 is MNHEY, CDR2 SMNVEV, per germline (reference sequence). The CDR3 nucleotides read TGTGCCAGCAGGCGAAGGGGGCTCTCCTACGGGCAGTACTTC. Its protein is CASRRRGLSYGQYF.

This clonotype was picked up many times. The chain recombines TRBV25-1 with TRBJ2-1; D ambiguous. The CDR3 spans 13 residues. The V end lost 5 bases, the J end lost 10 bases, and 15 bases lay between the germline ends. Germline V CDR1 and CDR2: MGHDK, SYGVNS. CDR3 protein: CASSPSVVEEQFF. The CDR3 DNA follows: TGTGCCAGCAGTCCCTCAGTGGTGGAGGAGCAGTTCTTC.

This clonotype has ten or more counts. The CDR3 is CASSNKQNFQNIQYF. The CDR3 region has the DNA TGTGCCAGCAGTAACAAACAGAATTTCCAAAACATTCAGTACTTC. This chain uses TRBV6-6 with TRBJ2-4; D unclear. The CDR3 has 15 residues. The germline CDR1 and CDR2 sequences are MNHNY and SVGAGI (reference sequence). Trimming pared 5 bases from V and 5 bases from J, leaving 16 bases between.

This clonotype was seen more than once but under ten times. CDR3 in DNA: TGTGCCATTGGTCGGGGCAACACTGAAGCTTTCTTT. It encodes CAIGRGNTEAFF. The chain couples TRBV10-3 to TRBJ1-1; possible D gene TRBD1, 5 bases. The CDR3 is 12 residues long. Germline values: CDR1 ENHRY, CDR2 SYGVKD. The V gene lost 9 bases and the J gene lost 2 bases, with 10 bases spanning the gap.

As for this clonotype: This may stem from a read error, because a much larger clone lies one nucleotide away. The CDR3: CASGWGAGREQYF. Written as DNA, the CDR3 is TGTGCCAGCGGTTGGGGGGCAGGGCGGGAGCAGTACTTC. This chain connects TRBV27 to TRBJ2-7, with D perhaps matching TRBD1 or TRBD2 (6 bases each). CDR3 length: 13 residues. Germline values: CDR1 MNHEY, CDR2 SMNVEV (reference sequence). The germline V and J ends were trimmed by 8 bases and 7 bases, with 18 bases remaining between them.

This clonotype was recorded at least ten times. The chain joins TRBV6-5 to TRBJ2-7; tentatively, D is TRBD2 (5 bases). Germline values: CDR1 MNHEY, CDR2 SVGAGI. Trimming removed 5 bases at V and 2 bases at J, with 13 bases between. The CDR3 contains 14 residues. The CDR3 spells CASSPRGGTYEQYF. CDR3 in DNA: TGTGCCAGCAGTCCACGAGGAGGAACCTACGAGCAGTACTTC.

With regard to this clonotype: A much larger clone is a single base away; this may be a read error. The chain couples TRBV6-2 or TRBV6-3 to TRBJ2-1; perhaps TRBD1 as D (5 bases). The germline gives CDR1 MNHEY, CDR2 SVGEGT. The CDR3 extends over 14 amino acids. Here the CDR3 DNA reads TGTGCCAGCAGCCCCTGGGGCAGCCACAATGAGCAGTCCTTC. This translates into CASSPWGSHNEQSF.

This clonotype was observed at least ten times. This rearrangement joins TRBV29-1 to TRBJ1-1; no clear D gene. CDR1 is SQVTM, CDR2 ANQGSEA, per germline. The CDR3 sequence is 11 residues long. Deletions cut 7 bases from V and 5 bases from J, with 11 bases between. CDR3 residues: CSALLGTEAFF. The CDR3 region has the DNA TGCAGCGCCTTACTTGGAACTGAAGCTTTCTTT.

CDR3 DNA sequence: TGCGCCAGCAGCCAAGATTGGCGGGGGGGCTGGCCCGGGGAGCTGTTTTTT. Encoded protein: CASSQDWRGGWPGELFF. The chain joins TRBV4-3 to TRBJ2-2; 9 bases line up with TRBD2. This CDR3 region has 17 residues. J was trimmed by 6 bases and V by 0 bases; bases with no gene match: 8. Germline V gene lookup returns CDR1 LGHNA and CDR2 YSLEER.

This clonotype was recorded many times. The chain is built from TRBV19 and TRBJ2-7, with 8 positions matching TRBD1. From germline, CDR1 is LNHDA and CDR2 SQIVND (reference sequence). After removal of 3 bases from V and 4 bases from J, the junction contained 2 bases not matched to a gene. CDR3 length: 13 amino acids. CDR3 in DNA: TGTGCCAGTAGTATGGGACAGGAGTACGAGCAGTACTTC. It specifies CASSMGQEYEQYF.

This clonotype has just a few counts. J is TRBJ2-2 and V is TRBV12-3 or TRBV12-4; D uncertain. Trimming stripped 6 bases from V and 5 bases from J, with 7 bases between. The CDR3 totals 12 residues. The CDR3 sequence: CASRPQTGELFF. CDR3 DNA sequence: TGTGCCAGCAGACCTCAGACCGGGGAGCTGTTTTTT.

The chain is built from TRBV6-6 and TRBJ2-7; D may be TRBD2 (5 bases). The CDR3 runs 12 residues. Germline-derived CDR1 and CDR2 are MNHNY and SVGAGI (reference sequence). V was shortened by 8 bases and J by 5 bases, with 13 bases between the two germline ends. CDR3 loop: CASGLGDHEQYF. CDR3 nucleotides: TGTGCCAGCGGACTCGGCGACCACGAGCAGTACTTC.

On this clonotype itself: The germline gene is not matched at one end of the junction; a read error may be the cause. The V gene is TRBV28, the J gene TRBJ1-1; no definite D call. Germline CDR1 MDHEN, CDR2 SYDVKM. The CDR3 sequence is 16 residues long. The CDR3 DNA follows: TGTGCCAGCAGTTTAAGGCGAGTTGGGTCGAACGCTGAAGCTTTCTTT. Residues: CASSLRRVGSNAEAFF.

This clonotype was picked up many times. In nucleotides, the CDR3 is TGTGCCAGCAGCTTATGGGGGACTTCCTACGAGCAGTACTTC. Residues: CASSLWGTSYEQYF. The chain couples TRBV5-6 to TRBJ2-7, with D possibly TRBD2 on 6 matching bases. Trimming took off 2 bases at V and 1 base at J, with 10 bases between the two ends. The CDR3 has 14 amino acids. CDR1 is SGHDT and CDR2 is YYEEEE in the germline V gene.

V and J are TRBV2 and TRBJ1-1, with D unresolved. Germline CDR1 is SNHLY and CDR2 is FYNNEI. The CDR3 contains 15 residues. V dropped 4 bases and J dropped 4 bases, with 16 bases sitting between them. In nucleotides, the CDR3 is TGTGCCAGCAGTGTTAGTCGGACCGATGGCACTGAAGCTTTCTTT. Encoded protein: CASSVSRTDGTEAFF.

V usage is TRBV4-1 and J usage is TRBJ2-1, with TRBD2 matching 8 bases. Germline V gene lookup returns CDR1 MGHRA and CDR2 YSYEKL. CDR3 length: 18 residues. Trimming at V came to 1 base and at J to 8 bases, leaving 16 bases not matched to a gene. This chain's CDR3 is CASSQGPPGTSFSHEQFF. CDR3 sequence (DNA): TGCGCCAGCAGCCAAGGGCCCCCCGGGACTAGTTTCTCCCATGAGCAGTTCTTC.

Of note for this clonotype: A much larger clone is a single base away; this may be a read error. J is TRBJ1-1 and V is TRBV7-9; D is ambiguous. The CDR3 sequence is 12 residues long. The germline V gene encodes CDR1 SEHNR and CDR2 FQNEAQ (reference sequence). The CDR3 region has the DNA TGTGTCAGCAGCTTAGCGGCGGATGAAGCTTTCTTT. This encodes CVSSLAADEAFF.